The clone carrying this T cell receptor (beta chain) turned up a few times. A read error may account for a junction end that differs from germline. Using its own MiXCR run on the PCR reads, TCRdb lists one record per CDR3 protein. The sample contains around 89,000 distinct CDR3 sequences, under 20% of which appear only once. This specimen belongs to a study of molecular identifiers for immune sequencing clone quantification. The CDR3 is 16 amino acids. Germline values: CDR1 LGHNA, CDR2 YSLEER. This chain links TRBV4-3 with TRBJ2-7, with D perhaps matching TRBD1 or TRBD2 (5 bases each). Sequenced: naive CD8+ T cells from blood, with Jurkat cell RNA spiked in. Subset specified: FACS-sorted CD8+CD4-CCR7+CD45RA+ naive T cells. The sequence derives from a human donor in good health. Some libraries in this study had Jurkat cell RNA spiked in. The CDR3 sequence: CASSQDRDQTTYERYF. Here the CDR3 DNA reads TGCGCCAGCAGCCAAGACCGGGACCAGACCACCTACGAGCGGTACTTC.